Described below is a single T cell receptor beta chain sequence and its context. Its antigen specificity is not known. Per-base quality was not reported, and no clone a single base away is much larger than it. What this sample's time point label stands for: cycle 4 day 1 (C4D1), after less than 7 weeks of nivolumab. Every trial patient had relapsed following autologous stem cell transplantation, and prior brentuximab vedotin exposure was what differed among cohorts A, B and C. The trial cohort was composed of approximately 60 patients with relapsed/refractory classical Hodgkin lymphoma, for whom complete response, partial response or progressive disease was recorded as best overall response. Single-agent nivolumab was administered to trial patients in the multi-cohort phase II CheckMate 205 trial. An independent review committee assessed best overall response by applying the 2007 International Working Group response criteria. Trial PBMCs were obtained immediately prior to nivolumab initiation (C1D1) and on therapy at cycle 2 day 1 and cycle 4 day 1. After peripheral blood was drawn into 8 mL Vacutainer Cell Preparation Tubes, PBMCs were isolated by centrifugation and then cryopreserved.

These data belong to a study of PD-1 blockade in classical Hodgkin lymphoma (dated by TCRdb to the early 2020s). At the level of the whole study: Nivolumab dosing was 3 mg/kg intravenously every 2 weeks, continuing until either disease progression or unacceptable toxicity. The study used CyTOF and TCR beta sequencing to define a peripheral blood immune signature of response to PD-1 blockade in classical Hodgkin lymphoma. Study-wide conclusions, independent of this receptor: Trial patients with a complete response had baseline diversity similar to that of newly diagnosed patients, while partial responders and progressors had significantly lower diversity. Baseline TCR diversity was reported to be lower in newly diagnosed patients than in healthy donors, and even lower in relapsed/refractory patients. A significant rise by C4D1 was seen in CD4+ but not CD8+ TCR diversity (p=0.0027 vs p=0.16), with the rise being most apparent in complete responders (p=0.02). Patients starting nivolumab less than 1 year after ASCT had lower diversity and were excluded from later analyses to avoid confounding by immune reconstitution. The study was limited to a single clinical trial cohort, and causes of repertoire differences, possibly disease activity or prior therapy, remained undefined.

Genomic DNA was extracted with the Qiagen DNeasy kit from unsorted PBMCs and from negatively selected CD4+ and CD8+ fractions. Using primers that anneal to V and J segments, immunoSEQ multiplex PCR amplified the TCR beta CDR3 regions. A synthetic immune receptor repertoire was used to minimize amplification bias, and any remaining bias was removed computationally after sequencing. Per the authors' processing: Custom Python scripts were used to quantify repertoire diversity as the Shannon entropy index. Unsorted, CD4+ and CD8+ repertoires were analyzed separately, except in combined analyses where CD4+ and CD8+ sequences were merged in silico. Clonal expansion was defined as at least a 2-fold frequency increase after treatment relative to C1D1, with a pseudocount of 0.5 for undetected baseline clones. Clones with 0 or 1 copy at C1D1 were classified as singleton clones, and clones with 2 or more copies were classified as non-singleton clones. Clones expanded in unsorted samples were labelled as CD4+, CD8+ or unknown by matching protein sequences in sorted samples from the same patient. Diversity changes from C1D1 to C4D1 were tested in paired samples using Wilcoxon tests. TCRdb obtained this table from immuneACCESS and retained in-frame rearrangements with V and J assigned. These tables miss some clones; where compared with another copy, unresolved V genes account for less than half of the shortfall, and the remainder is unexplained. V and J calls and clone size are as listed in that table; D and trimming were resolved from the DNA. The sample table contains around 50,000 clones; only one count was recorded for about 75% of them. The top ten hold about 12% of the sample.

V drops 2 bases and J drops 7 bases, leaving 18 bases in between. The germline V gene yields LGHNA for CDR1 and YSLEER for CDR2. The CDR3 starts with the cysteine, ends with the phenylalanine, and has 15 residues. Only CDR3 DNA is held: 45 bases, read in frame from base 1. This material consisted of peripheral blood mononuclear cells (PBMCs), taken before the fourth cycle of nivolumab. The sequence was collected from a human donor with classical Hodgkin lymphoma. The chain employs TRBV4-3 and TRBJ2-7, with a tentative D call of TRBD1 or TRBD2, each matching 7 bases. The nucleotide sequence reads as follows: TGCGCCAGCAGCCAAAACCACGGGGAGGGGGCGGAGCAGTACTTC. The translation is CASSQNHGEGAEQYF.